The 9 T cell receptor beta chains below were found in one sample sequenced in a study of T cell changes during pregnancy in multiple sclerosis (dated by TCRdb to between 2018 and 2020). Library generation was performed with the immunoSEQ multiplex PCR assay. TCRdb limited this immuneACCESS table to in-frame rearrangements with V and J called. A share of clones is missing; checked studies link under half to unresolved V genes, and the rest is unexplained. The sample records 39,000 or so clones, 80% to 95% of which are singletons. The ten biggest clones cover about 0.37% of the sample. The sample consisted of CD4+ T cells from peripheral blood mononuclear cells, taken after pregnancy. Receptors were obtained from a female donor in good health, enrolled as a control in a pregnancy study.

The chain is built from TRBV7-8 and TRBJ1-1; no clear D gene. CDR1 is SGHVS and CDR2 is FQNEAQ in the germline V gene. This CDR3 contains 16 residues. Trimming stripped 0 bases from V and 0 bases from J, with 11 bases between. CDR3 nucleotides: TGTGCCAGCAGCTTAGCGCCCAGAAACATGAACACTGAAGCTTTCTTT. Protein sequence: CASSLAPRNMNTEAFF.

The chain combines TRBV29-1 with TRBJ2-7; no clear D. Germline lookup yields CDR1 SQVTM and CDR2 ANQGSEA. The length of the CDR3 is 15 residues. Trimming took off 4 bases at V and 2 bases at J, with 18 bases between the two ends. The CDR3: CSVGVPLGLTYEQYF. DNA for the CDR3: TGCAGCGTTGGGGTCCCCCTGGGCTTGACCTACGAGCAGTACTTC.

The chain links TRBV2 to TRBJ1-1, with TRBD1 matching 7 bases. This CDR3 is built from 12 residues. Per the germline V gene, CDR1 is SNHLY and CDR2 is FYNNEI. The V gene end was trimmed by 8 bases and the J gene end by 2 bases; junction bases not matched to a gene: 2. This chain's CDR3 is CASRDSNTEAFF. CDR3 sequence (DNA): TGTGCCAGCCGGGACAGCAACACTGAAGCTTTCTTT. Combining the CDR3 with reference TRBV2 and TRBJ1-1 gives the whole variable domain EPEVTQTPSHQVTQMGQEVILRCVPISNHLYFYWYRQILGQKVEFLVSFYNNEISEKSEIFDDQFSVERPDGSNFTLKIRSTKLEDSAMYFCASRDSNTEAFFGQGTRLTVV.

The chain has TRBV27 and TRBJ1-3; D is perhaps TRBD1 (6 bases). Trimming removed 5 bases from V and 9 bases from J, with 20 bases in between. CDR1 is MNHEY and CDR2 is SMNVEV in the germline V gene (reference sequence). The CDR3 extends over 15 amino acids. Written as DNA, the CDR3 is TGTGCCAGCAGTCCCGGGGGGGCGTTGAGAAGCACCATATATTTT. It encodes CASSPGGALRSTIYF.

CDR3 residues: CASSLVSGIMNTEAFF. The CDR3 DNA reads TGTGCCAGCAGCTTAGTTTCAGGGATCATGAACACTGAAGCTTTCTTT. This sequence joins TRBV7-2 and TRBJ1-1, with D maybe TRBD1 (5 bases). This CDR3 is 16 amino acids long. The V end lost 1 base, the J end lost 0 bases, and 12 bases lay between the germline ends. Germline loops: CDR1 SGHTA, CDR2 FQGNSA.

The V call is TRBV2, the J call TRBJ1-2; D may be TRBD1 (5 bases). This CDR3 spans 13 amino acids. V lost 4 bases and J 7 bases, leaving 13 bases between the germline ends. Germline CDR1 is SNHLY and CDR2 is FYNNEI. The CDR3 region is CASSVGQGSGYTF. As DNA, the CDR3 is TGTGCCAGCAGTGTAGGGCAGGGCTCTGGCTACACCTTC.

This clone was counted a single time. The gene calls are TRBV11-2 and TRBJ2-7, with TRBD2 identical over 7 bases. With 8 bases clipped from V and 2 bases from J, the junction kept 12 bases outside the gene matches. Per the germline V gene, CDR1 is SGHAT and CDR2 is FQNNGV. This CDR3 comprises 15 residues. CDR3 DNA: TGTGCCAGCGGGAGGGATGACCTGGATACCTACGAGCAGTACTTC. Translating it yields CASGRDDLDTYEQYF.

This clone was recorded once. The V and J genes are TRBV5-6 and TRBJ2-1, with 16 bases matching TRBD2. From germline, CDR1 is SGHDT and CDR2 YYEEEE. Trimming took 4 bases from V and 9 from J; bases not matched to a gene: 16. The CDR3 has 19 amino acids. The CDR3 region is CASSQIPPGTSGRASEQFF. The CDR3 DNA reads as TGTGCCAGCAGCCAGATACCACCCGGGACTAGCGGGAGGGCCAGTGAGCAGTTCTTC.

This chain uses TRBV5-1 with TRBJ2-1; D possibly corresponds to TRBD2 (5 bases). Germline loops: CDR1 SGHRS, CDR2 YFSETQ. There are 14 residues in the CDR3. V lost 2 bases and J 5 bases, leaving 11 bases between the germline ends. This CDR3 reads CASSFEGWDNEQFF. CDR3 DNA sequence: TGCGCCAGCAGCTTCGAGGGATGGGACAATGAGCAGTTCTTC.